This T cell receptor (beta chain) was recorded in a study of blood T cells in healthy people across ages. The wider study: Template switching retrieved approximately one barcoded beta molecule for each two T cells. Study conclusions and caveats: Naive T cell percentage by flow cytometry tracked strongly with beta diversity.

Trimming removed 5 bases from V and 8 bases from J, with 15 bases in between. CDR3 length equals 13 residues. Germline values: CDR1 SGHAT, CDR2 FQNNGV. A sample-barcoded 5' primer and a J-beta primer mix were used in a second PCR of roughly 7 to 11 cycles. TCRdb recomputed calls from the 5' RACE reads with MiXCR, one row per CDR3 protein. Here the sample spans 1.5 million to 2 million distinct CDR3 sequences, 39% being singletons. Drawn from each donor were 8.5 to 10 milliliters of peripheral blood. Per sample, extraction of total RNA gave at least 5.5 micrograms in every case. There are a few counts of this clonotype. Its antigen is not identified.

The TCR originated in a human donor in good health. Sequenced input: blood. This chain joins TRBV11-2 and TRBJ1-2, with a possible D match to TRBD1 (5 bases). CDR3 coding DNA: TGTGCCAGCAGCCGCGTGGGGGAAATAGGCTACACCTTC. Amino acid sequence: CASSRVGEIGYTF.